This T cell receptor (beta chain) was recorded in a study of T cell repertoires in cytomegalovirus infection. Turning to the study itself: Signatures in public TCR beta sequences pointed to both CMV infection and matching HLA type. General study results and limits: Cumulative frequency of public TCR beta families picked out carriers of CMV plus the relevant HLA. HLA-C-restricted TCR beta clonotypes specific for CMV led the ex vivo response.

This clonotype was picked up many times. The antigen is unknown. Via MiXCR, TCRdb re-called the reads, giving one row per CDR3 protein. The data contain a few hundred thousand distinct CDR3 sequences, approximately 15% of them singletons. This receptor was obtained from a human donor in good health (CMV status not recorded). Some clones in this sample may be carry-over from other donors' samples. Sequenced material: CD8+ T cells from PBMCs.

Written as DNA, the CDR3 is TGCGCCAGCAGCCAACCCGGGACCTGGCCCTTAGACTACACCTTC. Translated, it gives CASSQPGTWPLDYTF. This rearrangement joins TRBV4-3 to TRBJ1-2; a possible D gene is TRBD1 (5 bases). CDR3 size: 15 residues. The V gene lost 2 bases and the J gene lost 10 bases, with 20 bases spanning the gap. Germline CDR1 and CDR2: LGHNA and YSLEER.